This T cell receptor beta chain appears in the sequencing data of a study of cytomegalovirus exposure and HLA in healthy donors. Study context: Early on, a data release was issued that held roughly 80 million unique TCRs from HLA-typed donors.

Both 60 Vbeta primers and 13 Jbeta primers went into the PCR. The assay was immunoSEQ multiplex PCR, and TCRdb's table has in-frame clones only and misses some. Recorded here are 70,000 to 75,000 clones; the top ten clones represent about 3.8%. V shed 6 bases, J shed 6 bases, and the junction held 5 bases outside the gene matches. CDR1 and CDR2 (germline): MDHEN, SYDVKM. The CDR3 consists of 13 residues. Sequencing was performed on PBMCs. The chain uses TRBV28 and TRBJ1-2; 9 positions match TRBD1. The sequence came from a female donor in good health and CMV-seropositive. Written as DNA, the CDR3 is TGTGCCAGCAGGTACCGGGACAGGGATGGCTACACCTTC. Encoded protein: CASRYRDRDGYTF.